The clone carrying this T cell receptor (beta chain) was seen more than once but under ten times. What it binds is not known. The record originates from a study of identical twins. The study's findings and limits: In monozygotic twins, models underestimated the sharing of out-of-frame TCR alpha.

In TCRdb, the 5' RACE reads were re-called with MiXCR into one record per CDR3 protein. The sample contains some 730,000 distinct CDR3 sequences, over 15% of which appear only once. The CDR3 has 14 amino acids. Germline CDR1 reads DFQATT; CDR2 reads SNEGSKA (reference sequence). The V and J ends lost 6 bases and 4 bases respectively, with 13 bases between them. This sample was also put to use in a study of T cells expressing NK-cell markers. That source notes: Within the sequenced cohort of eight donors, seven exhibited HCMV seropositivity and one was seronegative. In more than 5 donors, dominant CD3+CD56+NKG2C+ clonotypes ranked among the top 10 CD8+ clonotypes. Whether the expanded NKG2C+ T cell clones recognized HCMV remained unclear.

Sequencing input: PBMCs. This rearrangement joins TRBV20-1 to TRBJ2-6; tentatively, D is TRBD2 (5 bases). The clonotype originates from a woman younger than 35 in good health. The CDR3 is CSAARGRGANVLTF. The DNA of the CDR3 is TGCAGTGCGGCCCGGGGAAGAGGGGCCAACGTCCTGACTTTC.